This T cell receptor beta chain comes out of a study of lung T cells in sarcoidosis with Löfgren's syndrome (dated by TCRdb to the late 2010s). About the study as a whole: Sarcoidosis was described as a granulomatous, mainly pulmonary disease marked by CD4+ T cell accumulation in bronchoalveolar lavage fluid. The repertoire analyses were focused on Lofgren's syndrome patients.

Study-level results and caveats: Recognition of a sarcoidosis-associated antigen was only suggested, and the antigen itself remained putative and was not identified.

Sequencing instrument: Illumina MiSeq. TCRdb's own reprocessing of the public reads used fastp at Q25 and MiXCR and kept productive beta chains. Every entry covers one CDR3 protein and lists the most common genes and DNA from its rows. The table for this sample lists roughly 19,000 distinct CDR3 sequences; less than 25% of them were counted only once. The ten largest account for roughly 4.5% of the sample. A note on this clonotype: Its antigen is not yet known. One base away there is no much larger clone; base qualities are not given.

The receptor's source is a human donor with sarcoidosis (Löfgren's syndrome or another form), or a control subject (not recorded which). Sequencing was done on a sample of CD4+ T cells from PBMCs.

The sequenced DNA: TGTGCCAGTAGTTTCAGGGTAGCGGATGAGCAGTTCTTC. The resulting protein is CASSFRVADEQFF. This chain joins TRBV19 to TRBJ2-1; the D gene is possibly TRBD2, with 6 bases matching. The junction carries 13 bases between V and J, which are trimmed by 5 bases and 8 bases respectively. From the cysteine through the phenylalanine, the CDR3 covers 13 amino acids. The sequence is cut down to CDR3 DNA, 39 bases in frame from base 1. The germline V gene (reference sequence) supplies CDR1 LNHDA and CDR2 SQIVND.